This entry lists 28 T cell receptor beta chains sequenced from one sample in a study of blood T cell repertoires in COVID-19. The protocol was immunoSEQ multiplex PCR, while the TCRdb copy is restricted to in-frame clones and leaves out a portion. There are some 100,000 clones in the sample; about nine tenths occur only once, and around 10% lies in the top ten. The sequenced sample was peripheral blood. The receptors shown here come from a middle-aged man with acute or convalescent COVID-19.

This rearrangement joins TRBV10-3 to TRBJ2-1, with 8 nucleotides matching TRBD2. This CDR3 region has 17 residues. Germline loops: CDR1 ENHRY, CDR2 SYGVKD. V lost 7 bases to trimming and J lost 2 bases; unmatched junction nucleotides: 13. The CDR3 loop reads CAIKIGGEAGAYNEQFF. The DNA for the CDR3 is TGTGCCATCAAGATCGGGGGGGAGGCGGGGGCCTACAATGAGCAGTTCTTC.

The CDR3 nucleotides read TGTGCCAGCAGTTTTACAGGGGGTTACGAGCAGTACTTC. It specifies CASSFTGGYEQYF. The chain is built from TRBV12-3 or TRBV12-4 and TRBJ2-7, with TRBD1 identical over 8 bases. The ends lost 3 bases at V and 4 bases at J; junction bases unmatched: 2. The CDR3 totals 13 residues.

V usage is TRBV3-1 (or the pseudogene TRBV3-2) and J usage is TRBJ2-7, with D possibly being TRBD2 (6 bases). The length of the CDR3 is 19 residues. V lost 0 bases and J lost 0, with 21 bases in between. CDR1 is LGHDT and CDR2 is YNNKEL in the germline V gene (reference sequence). CDR3 sequence reads: CASSQDLDGPHGSSYEQYF. In DNA form, the CDR3 reads TGTGCCAGCAGCCAAGATTTAGACGGGCCTCACGGGAGCTCCTACGAGCAGTACTTC.

The chain recombines TRBV11-3 with TRBJ2-3, with a tentative D call TRBD2 (5 bases). Per the germline V gene, CDR1 is SGHNT and CDR2 is YENEEA. The CDR3 has 15 residues. V was shortened by 1 base and J by 5 bases, with 13 bases between the two germline ends. CDR3 sequence reads: CASSLGGPPQDTQYF. For the CDR3, the DNA is TGTGCCAGCAGCTTAGGAGGGCCACCTCAAGATACGCAGTATTTT.

This chain joins TRBV7-9 and TRBJ2-7; D not certain. CDR3 length: 14 amino acids. V was cut by 3 bases and J by 4 bases, with 13 bases left in between. CDR1 and CDR2 from the germline V gene are SEHNR and FQNEAQ (reference sequence). The CDR3 coding sequence is TGTGCCAGCAGCTTTGAGATGCGGTCTTACGAGCAGTACTTC. Translating gives CASSFEMRSYEQYF. Using reference TRBV7-9 and TRBJ2-7 for the parts outside the CDR3, the full variable domain is DTGVSQNPRHKITKRGQNVTFRCDPISEHNRLYWYRQTLGQGPEFLTYFQNEAQLEKSRLLSDRFSAERPKGSFSTLEIQRTEQGDSAMYLCASSFEMRSYEQYFGPGTRLTVT.

Only one count was recorded for this clone. The V and J genes are TRBV30 and TRBJ1-1; no definite D call. The CDR3 consists of 13 residues. With 4 bases removed from V and 0 bases from J, the gap between germline ends came to 9 bases. CDR1 is GTSNPN and CDR2 is SVGIG in the germline V gene (reference sequence). CDR3 sequence (DNA): TGTGCCTGGACACGAGGTATGAACACTGAAGCTTTCTTT. It codes for CAWTRGMNTEAFF. Full variable domain (rest looked up from reference TRBV30 and TRBJ1-1): SQTIHQWPATLVQPVGSPLSLECTVEGTSNPNLYWYRQAAGRGLQLLFYSVGIGQISSEVPQNLSASRPQDRQFILSSKKLLLSDSGFYLCAWTRGMNTEAFFGQGTRLTVV.

The gene calls are TRBV7-9 and TRBJ1-5; D is ambiguous. The CDR3 sequence is 14 residues long. V lost 5 bases to trimming and J lost 5 bases, with 13 bases between them. CDR1 and CDR2 from the germline V gene are SEHNR and FQNEAQ (reference sequence). DNA for the CDR3: TGTGCCAGCAGCCCCCCTCTGGGCGATCAGCCCCAGCATTTT. Translation gives CASSPPLGDQPQHF.

The chain combines TRBV11-3 with TRBJ2-2, with 10 bases identical to TRBD2. CDR1 and CDR2 (germline): SGHNT, YENEEA. The CDR3 has 15 amino acids. Losses at the gene ends were 8 bases for V and 4 bases for J; bases not matched to a gene: 7. Here the CDR3 reads CASGRTSGVTGELFF. CDR3 coding DNA: TGTGCCAGCGGACGGACTAGCGGAGTCACCGGGGAGCTGTTTTTT.

V and J are TRBV3-1 (or the pseudogene TRBV3-2) and TRBJ1-5; D uncertain. Deletions cut 1 base from V and 15 bases from J, with 13 bases between. Germline V CDR1 and CDR2: LGHDT, YNNKEL (reference sequence). CDR3 size: 12 residues. This CDR3 is CASSQGVPPLHF. DNA of the CDR3: TGTGCCAGCAGCCAAGGAGTACCCCCATTGCATTTT.

This chain joins TRBV7-8 and TRBJ2-2; a possible D gene is TRBD2 (6 bases). Germline CDR1 reads SGHVS; CDR2 reads FQNEAQ. Trimming cost V 7 bases and J 4 bases, with 13 bases left between them. CDR3 length: 14 residues. The CDR3 reads CASTRVEGTGELFF. The CDR3 DNA sequence: TGTGCCAGCACCAGAGTGGAGGGCACCGGGGAGCTGTTTTTT.

V is TRBV5-6 and J is TRBJ1-1; TRBD1 might be the D (5 bases). Germline values: CDR1 SGHDT, CDR2 YYEEEE. V lost 0 bases and J lost 2, with 14 bases in between. The CDR3 covers 16 residues. CDR3: CASSLVGEGINTEAFF. CDR3 sequence (DNA): TGTGCCAGCAGCTTGGTTGGGGAGGGGATTAACACTGAAGCTTTCTTT.

This rearrangement joins TRBV5-1 to TRBJ2-7, with D tentatively TRBD1 (6 bases). Deletions cut 2 bases from V and 6 bases from J, with 15 bases between. The CDR3 length is 14 residues. Per the germline V gene, CDR1 is SGHRS and CDR2 is YFSETQ. CDR3: CASSLGQSVSEQYF. Written as DNA, the CDR3 is TGCGCCAGCAGCTTAGGACAGTCCGTTTCCGAGCAGTACTTC.

V is TRBV21-1 and J is TRBJ1-5; the table's D call of TRBD1 was not tested on the DNA. TRBV21-1 represents a pseudogene. The CDR3 covers 17 residues. The CDR3 protein is CASSTPSHRVGNQPQHF. CDR3 sequence (DNA): TGTGCCAGCAGCACTCCCTCACACAGGGTCGGCAATCAGCCCCAGCATTTT.

The chain joins TRBV5-1 to TRBJ2-7, with 9 positions matching TRBD1. This CDR3 is built from 13 residues. Germline V gene lookup returns CDR1 SGHRS and CDR2 YFSETQ. V shed 4 bases and J 9 bases; nucleotides not matched to a gene: 8. CDR3 nucleotide sequence: TGCGCCAGCAGCCTTTGGACAGGGGAGGTGCAGTACTTC. Its protein product is CASSLWTGEVQYF.

The chain employs TRBV5-8 and TRBJ1-6; a weak D match, TRBD1 (6 bases). Germline V gene sequence: CDR1 SGHTS, CDR2 YDEGEE. Trimming cost V 3 bases and J 5 bases, with 15 bases left between them. There are 16 residues in the CDR3. CDR3 region: CASSWVLGHNNSPLHF. The CDR3 bases are TGTGCCAGCAGCTGGGTCTTGGGACACAATAATTCACCCCTCCACTTT.

The chain recombines TRBV11-2 with TRBJ2-7; TRBD2 agrees at 13 bases. J was trimmed by 6 bases and V by 5 bases; bases with no gene match: 7. Germline V gene sequence: CDR1 SGHAT, CDR2 FQNNGV. The CDR3 covers 15 residues. In DNA, the CDR3 is TGTGCCAGCAGCCAAGGACTAGCGGGGGCTCTCGAGCAGTACTTC. Translating it yields CASSQGLAGALEQYF. The variable domain in full, with the rest retrieved from reference TRBV11-2 and TRBJ2-7, is EAGVAQSPRYKIIEKRQSVAFWCNPISGHATLYWYQQILGQGPKLLIQFQNNGVVDDSQLPKDRFSAERLKGVDSTLKIQPAKLEDSAVYLCASSQGLAGALEQYFGPGTRLTVT.

This chain links TRBV5-1 with TRBJ2-1, with 11 bases that match TRBD2. The CDR3 totals 18 residues. Germline V gene lookup returns CDR1 SGHRS and CDR2 YFSETQ. With 3 bases clipped from V and 9 bases from J, the junction kept 17 bases outside the gene matches. The CDR3 sequence: CASSSGRLAGGGVSEQFF. CDR3 nucleotides: TGCGCCAGCAGCTCTGGCCGGCTAGCGGGAGGAGGGGTGAGTGAGCAGTTCTTC.

The chain combines TRBV23-1 with TRBJ1-5, with D possibly being TRBD1 (5 bases). TRBV23-1 is designated an ORF whose function remains uncertain. V lost 5 bases, J lost 7 bases, and 24 bases lay in between. The length of the CDR3 is 17 residues. Here the CDR3 DNA reads TGCGCCAGCAGTTCCCCCGGCGGGGGTGTCGGTAGGCAGCCCCAGCATTTT. Amino acid sequence: CASSSPGGGVGRQPQHF.

The rearrangement uses TRBV2 and TRBJ1-5, with D perhaps TRBD1 (5 bases). This CDR3 has 14 amino acids. Germline V gene lookup returns CDR1 SNHLY and CDR2 FYNNEI. Between the trimmed V and J ends, which lost 4 bases and 4 bases, there was a span of 11 bases. The CDR3 sequence is CASSGARGNQPQHF. The CDR3 bases are TGTGCCAGCAGTGGGGCTAGGGGAAATCAGCCCCAGCATTTT. The complete variable domain, with remaining parts taken from reference TRBV2 and TRBJ1-5, reads EPEVTQTPSHQVTQMGQEVILRCVPISNHLYFYWYRQILGQKVEFLVSFYNNEISEKSEIFDDQFSVERPDGSNFTLKIRSTKLEDSAMYFCASSGARGNQPQHFGDGTRLSIL.

This chain connects TRBV11-3 to TRBJ1-3, with D perhaps matching TRBD1 (5 bases). There are 15 residues in the CDR3. V dropped 5 bases and J dropped 0 bases, with 11 bases sitting between them. Per germline, CDR1 SGHNT and CDR2 YENEEA. In DNA form, the CDR3 reads TGTGCCAGCAGCCTCGACGGGGGCTCTGGAAACACCATATATTTT. Residues: CASSLDGGSGNTIYF.

This chain joins TRBV19 and TRBJ1-5; 10 bases match TRBD1. Germline CDR1 LNHDA, CDR2 SQIVND (reference sequence). The CDR3 length is 15 residues. J lost 5 bases, V lost 5 bases, and 6 bases had no gene match. This CDR3 is CASSGVGTGDQPQHF. CDR3 bases: TGTGCCAGTAGTGGGGTCGGGACAGGGGATCAGCCCCAGCATTTT.

This clone appeared once. This rearrangement joins TRBV28 to TRBJ2-7, with D possibly matching TRBD2 (6 bases). The V end was cut by 3 bases, the J end by 1 base, with 16 bases between. This CDR3 region has 16 residues. The V gene's germline CDR1 is MDHEN and CDR2 SYDVKM. The CDR3 protein is CASSFLVGGPSYEQYF. Written as DNA, the CDR3 is TGTGCCAGCAGTTTTCTTGTGGGAGGACCGTCCTACGAGCAGTACTTC.

The chain couples TRBV20-1 to TRBJ1-1, with 9 bases identical to TRBD1. CDR3 length: 13 residues. V gave up 3 bases and J gave up 5 bases; unmatched junction bases: 4. Germline V gene data show CDR1 as DFQATT and CDR2 as SNEGSKA (reference sequence). The CDR3 is CSASLDRGTEAFF. The CDR3 coding sequence is TGCAGTGCTAGTTTGGACAGGGGTACTGAAGCTTTCTTT.

The rearrangement links TRBV2 to TRBJ2-5; D possibly corresponds to TRBD2 (6 bases). The CDR3 contains 14 residues. V dropped 9 bases and J dropped 5 bases, with 19 bases sitting between them. In germline, CDR1 is SNHLY, CDR2 FYNNEI. CDR3 residues: CASRTRPGGETQYF. The CDR3 coding sequence is TGTGCCAGTCGAACCCGCCCTGGAGGGGAGACCCAGTACTTC.

This sequence joins TRBV5-1 and TRBJ2-7; 10 positions match TRBD1. There are 16 residues in the CDR3. Germline trimming cut 4 bases from V and 2 bases from J; bases unmatched to any gene: 9. Per the germline V gene, CDR1 is SGHRS and CDR2 is YFSETQ. CDR3 sequence reads: CASSPPRTGGTYEQYF. The CDR3 nucleotides are TGCGCCAGCAGCCCTCCCAGGACAGGGGGAACCTACGAGCAGTACTTC.

The genes are TRBV4-1 and TRBJ2-7; no clear D gene. V lost 1 base, J lost 0 bases, and 10 bases lay in between. There are 15 residues in the CDR3. Germline CDR1 and CDR2: MGHRA and YSYEKL. The CDR3 is CASSQALFSSYEQYF. The CDR3 coding sequence is TGCGCCAGCAGCCAAGCCCTCTTTAGCTCCTACGAGCAGTACTTC.

This rearrangement joins TRBV11-2 to TRBJ2-3; D possibly corresponds to TRBD2 (6 bases). V gave up 7 bases and J gave up 1 base, with 15 bases separating them. The CDR3 loop spans 15 amino acids. From germline, CDR1 is SGHAT and CDR2 FQNNGV. In nucleotides, the CDR3 is TGTGCCAGCACCGTGACTAGTCTGGGCACAGATACGCAGTATTTT. This sequence encodes CASTVTSLGTDTQYF.

The rearrangement uses TRBV7-9 and TRBJ2-5, with a tentative D call TRBD2 (5 bases). Trimming took off 5 bases at V and 2 bases at J, with 15 bases between the two ends. Germline loops: CDR1 SEHNR, CDR2 FQNEAQ (reference sequence). The CDR3 length is 15 residues. The DNA of the CDR3 is TGTGCCAGCAGCCCTAAAACTAGAATACAAGAGACCCAGTACTTC. Residues: CASSPKTRIQETQYF.